This TCR beta chain stems from a study of T cell responses to AZD1222 COVID-19 vaccine. Study information: The analysis combined second doses at about 4 or about 12 weeks. General observations from the study: Sampled repertoires all dated from after the peak T cell response. Mostly white British, mostly female donors; authors suggested clonal diversity may be underestimated.

Measured with immunoSEQ multiplex PCR; TCRdb has only the in-frame clones, and not every one. The profile covers 150,000 or so clones, with nearly 95% appearing a single time and about 2.5% taken by the ten largest. This clone was seen more than once but under ten times. Its antigen is not known. V gave up 1 base and J gave up 5 bases, with 6 bases separating them. This CDR3 is 13 amino acids long. Germline loops: CDR1 SGHTA, CDR2 FQGNSA. The receptor comes from an adult in good health. The chain has TRBV7-2 and TRBJ1-3; D is possibly TRBD1 (5 bases). The starting material was peripheral blood, obtained on day 0 of AZD1222 vaccination. The CDR3 spells CASSLDRRNTIYF. The CDR3, as DNA: TGTGCCAGCAGCTTAGACAGGAGAAACACCATATATTTT.